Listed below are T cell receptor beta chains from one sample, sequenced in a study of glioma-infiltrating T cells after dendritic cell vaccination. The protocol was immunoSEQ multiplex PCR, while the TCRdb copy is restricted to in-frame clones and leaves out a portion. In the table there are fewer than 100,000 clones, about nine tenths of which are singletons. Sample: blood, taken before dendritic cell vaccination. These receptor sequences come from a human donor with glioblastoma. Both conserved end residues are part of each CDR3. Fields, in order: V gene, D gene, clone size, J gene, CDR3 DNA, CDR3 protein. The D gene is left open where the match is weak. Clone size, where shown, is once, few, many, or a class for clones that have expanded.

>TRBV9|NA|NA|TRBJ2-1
TGTGCCAGCAGCGGGAGCGGATGGGGGGTATACAATGAGCAGTTCTTC
CASSGSGWGVYNEQFF
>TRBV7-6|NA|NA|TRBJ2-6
TGTGCCAGCAGCTTAGAGCAGGGCCTTTATTCTGGGGCCAACGTCCTGACTTTC
CASSLEQGLYSGANVLTF
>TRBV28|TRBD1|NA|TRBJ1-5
TGTGCCAGCACCAAATGGACAGGGGGCCATCAGCCCCAGCATTTT
CASTKWTGGHQPQHF
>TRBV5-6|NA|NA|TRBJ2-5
TGTGCCAGCAGCTTGATAGCGCGAGAGACCCAGTACTTC
CASSLIARETQYF
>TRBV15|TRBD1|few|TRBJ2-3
TGTGCCACCAGCAGAGCCCGAGACAGGGGGCGGACAGATACGCAGTATTTT
CATSRARDRGRTDTQYF
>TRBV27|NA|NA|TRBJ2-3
TGTGCCAGCAGTTCACAGGTTGGCACAGATACGCAGTATTTT
CASSSQVGTDTQYF
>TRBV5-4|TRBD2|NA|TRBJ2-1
TGTGCCAGCAGCTGGACTAGCGGAGCCTACAATGAGCAGTTCTTC
CASSWTSGAYNEQFF
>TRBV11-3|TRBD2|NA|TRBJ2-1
TGTGCCAGCAGCTTAGGAGCGGGAGGGCCCTTGAATGAGCAGTTCTTC
CASSLGAGGPLNEQFF
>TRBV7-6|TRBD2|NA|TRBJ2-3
TGTGCCAGCAGTTTAAGCGGGGGAGGACCAGATACGCAGTATTTT
CASSLSGGGPDTQYF
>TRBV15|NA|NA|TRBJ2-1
TGTGCCACCAGCAGAGCCGAGGTCTATCTCAGGGACAATGAGCAGTTCTTC
CATSRAEVYLRDNEQFF
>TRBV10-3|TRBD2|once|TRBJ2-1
TGTGCCATCAGTGAGTCTAGCGGGAGGGTGCAGGAACAGTTCTTC
CAISESSGRVQEQFF
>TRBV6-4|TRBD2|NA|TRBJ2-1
TGTGCCAGCAGTACAACTAGCGGGAGAGGTGGCAATGAGCAGTTCTTC
CASSTTSGRGGNEQFF
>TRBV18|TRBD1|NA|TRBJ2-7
TGTGCCAGCTCGCGCCCGGGACAGTACCCTTTCTACGAGCAGTACTTC
CASSRPGQYPFYEQYF
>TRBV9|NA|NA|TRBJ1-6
TGTGCCAGCAGTCTCAGCGGGACAACCTATAATTCACCCCTCCACTTT
CASSLSGTTYNSPLHF
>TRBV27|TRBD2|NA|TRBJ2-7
TGTGCCAGCAGTAGGGGGACTAGCGGGAGTTGGACCTCCTACGAGCAGTACTTC
CASSRGTSGSWTSYEQYF
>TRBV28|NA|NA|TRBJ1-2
TGTGCCAGCAGTCCCGCCAGGTATGGCTACACCTTC
CASSPARYGYTF
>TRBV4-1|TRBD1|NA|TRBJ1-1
TGCGCCAGCAGCCTGACAGGGGGCGAGAGGAAAGCTTTCTTT
CASSLTGGERKAFF
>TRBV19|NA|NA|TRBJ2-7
TGTGCCAGTAGCCGCGGCGGGGGCGCCCTCTACGAGCAGTACTTC
CASSRGGGALYEQYF
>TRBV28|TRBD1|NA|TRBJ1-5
TGTGCCAGCTCGGACAGGGTAGGATATAGCAATCAGCCCCAGCATTTT
CASSDRVGYSNQPQHF
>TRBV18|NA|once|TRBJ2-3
TGTGCCAGCTCACCTTCTAGCACAGATACGCAGTATTTT
CASSPSSTDTQYF
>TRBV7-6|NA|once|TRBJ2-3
TGTGCCAGCAGCACTCAGACGGGTTTCACAGATACGCAGTATTTT
CASSTQTGFTDTQYF
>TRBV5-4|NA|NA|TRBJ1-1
TGTGCCAGCAGCCCAGGGCCGCAAGGGGGGAACACTGAAGCTTTCTTT
CASSPGPQGGNTEAFF
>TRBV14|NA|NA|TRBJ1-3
TGTGCCAGCAGCCCAACCCGGGGGGCTGGAAACACCATATATTTT
CASSPTRGAGNTIYF
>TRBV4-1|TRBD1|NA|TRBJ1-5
TGCGCCAGCAGGCAGGGACAGTTTAGCAATCAGCCCCAGCATTTT
CASRQGQFSNQPQHF
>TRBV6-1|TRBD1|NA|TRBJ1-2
TGTGCCAGCAGTGTCGGGACAGGAAGGGATGGCTACACCTTC
CASSVGTGRDGYTF
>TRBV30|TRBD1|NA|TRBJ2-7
TGTGCCTGGAGTCTCGTGGACAGGGGGACCCTTTACGAGCAGTACTTC
CAWSLVDRGTLYEQYF